Here is one T cell receptor beta chain with its context. Its antigen is currently unknown. The treatment denotes: 10-day PBMC culture with coronavirus spike peptide pools or control peptides (ViraFEST assay). V lost 6 bases and J lost 10; bases outside the gene matches: 15. The CDR3 runs 16 residues. The data derive from a study of vaccination and CD4 T cells after COVID-19. Across the whole study: Cells were stimulated with overlapping spike peptides from SARS-CoV-2, HCoV-NL63, HCoV-OC43 and HCoV-229E.

The Oncomine TCR Beta short-read assay generated sequence data from the DNA of cultured CD4+ T cells. MiXCR, run by TCRdb on the PCR reads, gives a single entry per CDR3 protein. The top ten clones hold roughly 14% of a sample with roughly 11,000 distinct CDR3 sequences, approximately 60% of them seen once. This chain connects TRBV12-3 or TRBV12-4 to TRBJ2-3; 11 bases match TRBD2. The sequence was collected from a human donor who had recovered from COVID-19. Sequencing input: CD4+ T cells from blood, cultured in vitro. CDR3 protein: CASRRLAGTPRGAQYF. The CDR3 nucleotides read TGTGCCAGCAGGAGACTAGCGGGAACCCCTCGGGGGGCGCAGTATTTT.